The 31 T cell receptor beta chains listed next were all sequenced from one sample in a study of long-term antiretroviral therapy in people with HIV (dated by TCRdb to between 2021 and 2024). The immunoSEQ hsTCRB v3.0 assay was used at survey level resolution to sequence the TRB variable region. This is the immuneACCESS table as TCRdb keeps it, with only in-frame sequences that have V and J called. A part of the clones is gone; compared with another copy, unresolved V genes explain less than half, and the rest is unexplained. This sample is represented by roughly 23,000 clones; around 82% of them were singletons. 6% to 8.5% of the sample comes from the top ten. The specimen was unsorted PBMCs, collected 1.5 years after starting antiretroviral therapy. All receptors come from a young man with HIV.

The V call is TRBV5-1, the J call TRBJ2-5; D is uncertain. V shed 0 bases and J shed 4 bases, with 7 bases lying between them. The CDR3 has 13 amino acids. Germline V gene sequence: CDR1 SGHRS, CDR2 YFSETQ. The CDR3 nucleotides read TGCGCCAGCAGCTTGGACCGAATAGAGACCCAGTACTTC. Translating gives CASSLDRIETQYF.

The chain is built from TRBV7-6 and TRBJ1-2, with TRBD1 identical over 10 bases. J gave up 4 bases and V 5 bases, and 4 bases lay outside the gene matches. Per germline, CDR1 SGHVS and CDR2 FNYEAQ. This CDR3 spans 14 amino acids. CDR3: CASSPGQGVYGYTF. DNA of the CDR3: TGTGCCAGCAGCCCCGGACAGGGGGTCTATGGCTACACCTTC.

The CDR3: CASSLAGTSGANVLTF. CDR3 DNA: TGCGCCAGCAGCTTGGCCGGTACCTCTGGGGCCAACGTCCTGACTTTC. The rearrangement links TRBV5-1 to TRBJ2-6; D is uncertain. The V gene lost 0 bases and the J gene lost 0 bases, with 7 bases spanning the gap. Germline CDR1 reads SGHRS; CDR2 reads YFSETQ. The CDR3 loop spans 16 amino acids.

V is TRBV11-2 and J is TRBJ2-1; tentatively, D is TRBD1 (6 bases). V lost 0 bases and J lost 7, with 13 bases in between. This CDR3 region has 15 residues. Germline V gene lookup returns CDR1 SGHAT and CDR2 FQNNGV. CDR3 nucleotide sequence: TGTGCCAGCAGCTTAGATCAGGGGACGAGGAATGAGCAGTTCTTC. This encodes CASSLDQGTRNEQFF.

The chain couples TRBV19 to TRBJ1-5, with TRBD1 identical over 8 bases. V gave up 1 base and J gave up 5 bases; unmatched junction bases: 4. Germline CDR1 reads LNHDA; CDR2 reads SQIVND (reference sequence). The CDR3 consists of 15 residues. CDR3: CASSIGGQVHQPQHF. The CDR3 coding sequence is TGTGCCAGTAGTATAGGGGGACAGGTCCATCAGCCCCAGCATTTT.

The gene calls are TRBV13 and TRBJ2-2; TRBD1 agrees at 9 bases. CDR1 and CDR2 from the germline V gene are PRHDT and FYEKMQ (reference sequence). The CDR3 length is 17 residues. V shed 0 bases and J 5 bases; nucleotides not matched to a gene: 7. Here the CDR3 reads CASSLGGGQGKTGELFF. DNA of the CDR3: TGTGCCAGCAGCTTAGGGGGCGGACAGGGGAAAACCGGGGAGCTGTTTTTT.

The chain employs TRBV28 and TRBJ1-1, with TRBD1 as a possible D gene (5 bases). CDR3 size: 14 residues. V was shortened by 5 bases and J by 4 bases, with 14 bases between the two germline ends. Germline CDR1 reads MDHEN; CDR2 reads SYDVKM. Here the CDR3 reads CASSLPGQGTEAFF. The CDR3, as DNA: TGTGCCAGCAGTCTACCGGGGCAGGGCACTGAAGCTTTCTTT.

This clone was detected only once. This chain uses TRBV7-9 with TRBJ1-4; 9 bases fit TRBD1. Germline CDR1 is SEHNR and CDR2 is FQNEAQ (reference sequence). Trimming took 3 bases from V and 3 from J; bases not matched to a gene: 2. The CDR3 totals 15 residues. CDR3 sequence reads: CASSLGQGPNEKLFF. In DNA form, the CDR3 reads TGTGCCAGCAGCTTGGGACAGGGACCTAATGAAAAACTGTTTTTT.

By its share, this clone is medium-sized. A junction boundary mismatches the germline segment, possibly from a read error. The chain is built from TRBV7-7 and TRBJ2-2; D gene unclear. Germline V gives CDR1 SSHAT, CDR2 FNYEAQ (reference sequence). The CDR3 length is 13 residues. The CDR3 protein is CASSSGNTGELFF. CDR3 nucleotide sequence: TGTGCTAGCAGCTCCGGGAACACCGGGGAGCTGTTTTTT.

V gene TRBV7-2 combines with J gene TRBJ1-5, with a tentative D call TRBD1 (6 bases). Deletions cut 6 bases from V and 2 bases from J, with 14 bases between. The CDR3 has 15 residues. The germline V gene has CDR1 SGHTA and CDR2 FQGNSA. The CDR3, as DNA: TGTGCCAGCAGTTCAGCGGCAGGGGGCAATCAGCCCCAGCATTTT. It codes for CASSSAAGGNQPQHF.

The chain combines TRBV9 with TRBJ2-2, with D unclear. Deletions cut 2 bases from V and 7 bases from J, with 6 bases between. The CDR3 totals 12 residues. Germline V gives CDR1 SGDLS, CDR2 YYNGEE. The DNA for the CDR3 is TGTGCCAGCAGCGTGGAAATCGGGGAGCTGTTTTTT. As protein: CASSVEIGELFF.

The rearrangement joins TRBV4-2 to TRBJ1-5; no definite D call. V lost 3 bases to trimming and J lost 2 bases, with 17 bases between them. Germline-derived CDR1 and CDR2 are LGHNA and YNFKEQ. CDR3 length: 17 residues. DNA for the CDR3: TGTGCCAGCAGCCATGCTTTAGGGTTTATTGGCAATCAGCCCCAGCATTTT. Its translation: CASSHALGFIGNQPQHF.

The chain's CDR3 is CSVGTDRYSNQPQHF. The CDR3 nucleotides read TGCAGCGTAGGGACAGACAGATATAGCAATCAGCCCCAGCATTTT. The genes are TRBV29-1 and TRBJ1-5; 7 nucleotides align to TRBD1. This CDR3 has 15 residues. Germline lookup yields CDR1 SQVTM and CDR2 ANQGSEA. J lost 0 bases, V lost 6 bases, and 8 bases had no gene match.

Only a few counts were recorded for this clone. Here the CDR3 reads CASRRQGDTEAFF. CDR3 sequence (DNA): TGTGCCAGCAGACGACAGGGGGACACTGAAGCTTTCTTT. The J gene is TRBJ1-1, the V gene TRBV27, with TRBD1 matching over 9 bases. CDR1 MNHEY and CDR2 SMNVEV come from the germline V gene (reference sequence). The trim removed 6 bases at V and 3 bases at J, leaving 2 bases unmatched. CDR3 length: 13 amino acids.

The chain couples TRBV9 to TRBJ2-1; tentative D call: TRBD2 (7 bases). This CDR3 is built from 16 residues. Germline CDR1 reads SGDLS; CDR2 reads YYNGEE. Trimming shortened V by 0 bases and J by 2 bases, and 12 bases separated the two germline ends. The CDR3 reads CASSVEGGGPYNEQFF. The CDR3 DNA follows: TGTGCCAGCAGCGTAGAAGGGGGGGGGCCCTACAATGAGCAGTTCTTC.

The CDR3 loop reads CAISESADDRYEQYF. The CDR3, as DNA: TGTGCCATCAGTGAGTCGGCTGATGACAGGTACGAGCAGTACTTC. The genes are TRBV10-3 and TRBJ2-7, with D perhaps TRBD1 (6 bases). Germline assignment: CDR1 ENHRY and CDR2 SYGVKD. The CDR3 loop spans 15 amino acids. V lost 0 bases to trimming and J lost 4 bases, with 13 bases between them.

This rearrangement joins TRBV5-1 to TRBJ2-1, with D tentatively TRBD1 or TRBD2 (5 bases each). Trimming left V 4 bases short and J 10 bases short, with 9 bases between. Germline CDR1 SGHRS, CDR2 YFSETQ. There are 11 residues in the CDR3. The CDR3 protein is CASSLGGEQFF. The CDR3 coding sequence is TGCGCCAGCAGCCTTGGGGGAGAGCAGTTCTTC. The complete variable domain, with remaining parts taken from reference TRBV5-1 and TRBJ2-1, reads KAGVTQTPRYLIKTRGQQVTLSCSPISGHRSVSWYQQTPGQGLQFLFEYFSETQRNKGNFPGRFSGRQFSNSRSEMNVSTLELGDSALYLCASSLGGEQFFGPGTRLTVL.

The chain is built from TRBV4-1 and TRBJ1-5; D is possibly TRBD1 (6 bases). This CDR3 spans 16 amino acids. Per the germline V gene, CDR1 is MGHRA and CDR2 is YSYEKL. V dropped 1 base and J dropped 2 bases, with 12 bases sitting between them. The CDR3 region has the DNA TGCGCCAGCAGCCAAGGATGGTCAGGGGGCAATCAGCCCCAGCATTTT. Its translation: CASSQGWSGGNQPQHF.

This rearrangement joins TRBV2 to TRBJ1-6, with D unresolved. The CDR3 has 14 residues. Trimming removed 3 bases from V and 4 bases from J, with 7 bases in between. The germline CDR1 and CDR2 sequences are SNHLY and FYNNEI. CDR3 coding DNA: TGTGCCAGCAGTGAGTCGGGGTATAATTCACCCCTCCACTTT. Encoded protein: CASSESGYNSPLHF.

V is TRBV30 and J is TRBJ1-2; D uncertain. The CDR3 runs to 14 residues. Germline V gene data show CDR1 as GTSNPN and CDR2 as SVGIG (reference sequence). The V gene lost 0 bases and the J gene lost 0 bases, with 8 bases spanning the gap. The DNA of the CDR3 is TGTGCCTGGAGTGTACTCGGAGCTAACTATGGCTACACCTTC. Translating gives CAWSVLGANYGYTF.

The chain links TRBV5-4 to TRBJ2-1; 12 bases are a match to TRBD2. Trimming at V came to 2 bases and at J to 4 bases, leaving 4 bases not matched to a gene. The CDR3 covers 16 residues. The V gene's germline CDR1 is SGHNT and CDR2 YYREEE (reference sequence). The CDR3 DNA reads TGTGCCAGCAGCTTACCGACTAGCGGGAGTTACAATGAGCAGTTCTTC. Its protein is CASSLPTSGSYNEQFF.

The chain is built from TRBV7-2 and TRBJ2-2, with D perhaps matching TRBD1 (6 bases). Germline V gene data show CDR1 as SGHTA and CDR2 as FQGNSA. Trimming shortened V by 7 bases and J by 3 bases, and 12 bases separated the two germline ends. The CDR3 totals 14 residues. CDR3 in amino acids: CASTEQGHTGELFF. CDR3 coding DNA: TGTGCCAGCACCGAACAGGGTCACACCGGGGAGCTGTTTTTT.

The chain has TRBV30 and TRBJ1-1; weak D call: TRBD1 (5 bases). The ends were cut back, 0 bases at V and 0 bases at J, with 20 bases in the middle. CDR3 length equals 18 residues. CDR1 is GTSNPN, CDR2 SVGIG, per germline (reference sequence). In DNA form, the CDR3 reads TGTGCCTGGAGTGTAGCTAGCCTAGGGGATTTCATGAACACTGAAGCTTTCTTT. Protein: CAWSVASLGDFMNTEAFF.

The chain is built from TRBV11-3 and TRBJ1-4; no reliable D call. Germline V gives CDR1 SGHNT, CDR2 YENEEA. Trimming stripped 8 bases from V and 0 bases from J, with 16 bases between. The CDR3 is made up of 16 amino acids. CDR3 region: CASYPDRSSTNEKLFF. CDR3 bases: TGTGCCAGCTATCCCGACCGTTCATCAACTAATGAAAAACTGTTTTTT.

The chain employs TRBV14 and TRBJ2-1; D is perhaps TRBD1 (5 bases). V dropped 4 bases and J dropped 3 bases, with 10 bases sitting between them. Germline V gene data show CDR1 as SGHDN and CDR2 as FVKESK. The CDR3 has 14 residues. In DNA, the CDR3 is TGTGCCAGCAGCCCCTTCGACAGCTACAATGAGCAGTTCTTC. Its translation: CASSPFDSYNEQFF.

The CDR3: CASYRDRRTYEQYF. As DNA, the CDR3 is TGTGCCAGCTACCGGGACAGGAGAACCTACGAGCAGTACTTC. The rearrangement uses TRBV2 and TRBJ2-7; 8 nucleotides align to TRBD1. The CDR3 is made up of 14 amino acids. With V trimmed by 8 bases and J by 2 bases, 8 bases remained unmatched. CDR1 is SNHLY and CDR2 is FYNNEI in the germline V gene. The full variable domain, its missing parts supplied by reference TRBV2 and TRBJ2-7, is EPEVTQTPSHQVTQMGQEVILRCVPISNHLYFYWYRQILGQKVEFLVSFYNNEISEKSEIFDDQFSVERPDGSNFTLKIRSTKLEDSAMYFCASYRDRRTYEQYFGPGTRLTVT.

CDR3 amino acids: CSVEDSTPGYTF. The CDR3 DNA follows: TGCAGCGTTGAAGATTCAACCCCGGGCTACACCTTC. The chain joins TRBV29-1 to TRBJ1-2; D is uncertain. The V end lost 0 bases, the J end lost 8 bases, and 10 bases lay between the germline ends. CDR1 SQVTM and CDR2 ANQGSEA come from the germline V gene. CDR3 size: 12 residues.

The count of this clone is one. The CDR3 DNA reads as TGTGCCAGCAGCCCCCCCGGGACCTACAATGAGCAGTTCTTC. Amino acids: CASSPPGTYNEQFF. The J gene is TRBJ2-1, the V gene TRBV11-2, with D possibly matching TRBD2 (5 bases). The V and J ends lost 5 bases and 2 bases respectively, with 10 bases between them. The CDR3 totals 14 residues. Per germline, CDR1 SGHAT and CDR2 FQNNGV.

In its sample, this clone was seen a few times. The chain uses TRBV5-4 and TRBJ2-2; D is uncertain. CDR3 length: 13 amino acids. Germline CDR1 and CDR2: SGHNT and YYREEE (reference sequence). The V end was cut by 1 base, the J end by 5 bases, with 6 bases between. This CDR3 is CASSLQRTGELFF. The CDR3 DNA sequence: TGTGCCAGCAGCTTGCAGAGGACCGGGGAGCTGTTTTTT.

CDR3 bases: TGTGCCAGCAGCCGCACAACTAGCGGAAAAGAGACCCAGTACTTC. As protein: CASSRTTSGKETQYF. This rearrangement joins TRBV14 to TRBJ2-5; 8 nucleotides line up with TRBD2. Germline CDR1 is SGHDN and CDR2 is FVKESK. The length of the CDR3 is 15 residues. Germline trimming cut 4 bases from V and 3 bases from J; bases unmatched to any gene: 7.

The chain recombines TRBV19 with TRBJ2-2, with D uncertain. The CDR3 extends over 14 amino acids. Germline assignment: CDR1 LNHDA and CDR2 SQIVND (reference sequence). Trimming took 5 bases from V and 1 from J, leaving 8 bases between them. The CDR3 loop reads CASSRSLNTGELFF. CDR3 sequence (DNA): TGTGCCAGTAGTCGGTCCTTGAACACCGGGGAGCTGTTTTTT.